This T cell receptor (beta chain) stems from a study of T cells in Graves' hyperthyroidism and ophthalmopathy. Losses at the gene ends were 4 bases for V and 1 base for J; bases not matched to a gene: 3. The CDR3 runs to 15 residues. Germline lookup yields CDR1 SGHRS and CDR2 YFSETQ. This clonotype was observed at least ten times. Amplification targeted TCR beta CDR3 regions from RNA transcripts. Initially, a first-round RT-PCR of the TCR CDR3 employed the HTBI primer set. TCRdb analysed the multiplex PCR reads with MiXCR anew, one entry per CDR3 protein. Found here are 450,000 to 600,000 distinct CDR3 sequences, around 13% of them singletons; the top ten hold approximately 13%.

The sequenced material came from blood. The chain couples TRBV5-1 to TRBJ2-7, with 12 bases aligning to TRBD2. This clonotype was obtained from a woman aged 40 to 50 with Graves' hyperthyroidism. The CDR3 sequence is CASSGGTSGSYEQYF. The CDR3 DNA reads TGCGCCAGCAGCGGGGGGACTAGCGGGTCCTACGAGCAGTACTTC.